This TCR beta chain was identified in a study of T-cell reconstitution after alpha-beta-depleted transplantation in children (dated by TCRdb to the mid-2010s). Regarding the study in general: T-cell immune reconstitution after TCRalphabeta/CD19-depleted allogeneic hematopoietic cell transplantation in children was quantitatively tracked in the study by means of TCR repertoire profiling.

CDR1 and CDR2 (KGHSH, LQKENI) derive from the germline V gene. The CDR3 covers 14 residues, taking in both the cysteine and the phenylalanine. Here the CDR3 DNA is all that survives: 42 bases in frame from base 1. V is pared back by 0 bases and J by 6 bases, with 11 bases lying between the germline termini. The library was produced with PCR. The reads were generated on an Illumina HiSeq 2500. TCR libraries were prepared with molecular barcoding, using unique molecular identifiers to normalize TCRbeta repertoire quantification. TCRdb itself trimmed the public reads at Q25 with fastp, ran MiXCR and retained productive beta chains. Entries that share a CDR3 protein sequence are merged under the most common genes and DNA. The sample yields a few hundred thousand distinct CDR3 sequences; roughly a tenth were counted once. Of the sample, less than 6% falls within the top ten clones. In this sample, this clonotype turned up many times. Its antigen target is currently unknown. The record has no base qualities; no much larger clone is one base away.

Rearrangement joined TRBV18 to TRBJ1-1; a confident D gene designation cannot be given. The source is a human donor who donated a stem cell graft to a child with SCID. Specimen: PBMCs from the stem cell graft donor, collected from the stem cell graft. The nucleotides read TGTGCCAGCTCACCACCGTCTTCAGGCCCTGAAGCTTTCTTT. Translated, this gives CASSPPSSGPEAFF. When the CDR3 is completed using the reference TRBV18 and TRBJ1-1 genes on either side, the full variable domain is NAGVMQNPRHLVRRRGQEARLRCSPMKGHSHVYWYRQLPEEGLKFMVYLQKENIIDESGMPKERFSAEFPKEGPSILRIQQVVRGDSAAYFCASSPPSSGPEAFFGQGTRLTVV.